This TCR beta chain emerged from a study of identical twins. Study-level results: Among out-of-frame alpha sequences shared by twins, low generation probability occurred in excess. Cross-sectional statistics, not tracking of the same donors, supported the conclusions.

TCRdb reprocessed the 5' RACE reads with MiXCR, giving one entry per CDR3 protein. The sample contains more than 650,000 distinct CDR3 sequences, approximately 6.1% of which appear only once. This clonotype appeared many times. Its antigen is not identified. The CDR3 has 14 residues. V dropped 3 bases and J dropped 3; count of bases not matched to a gene: 3. The germline V gene has CDR1 SGHRS and CDR2 YFSETQ. The chain carries TRBV5-1 and TRBJ2-1; 7 bases are shared with TRBD2. The TCR comes from a man between 18 and 29 years old in good health. Sequenced: naive T cells sorted from blood. The CDR3 loop reads CASSWGGIYNEQFF. For the CDR3, the DNA is TGCGCCAGCAGCTGGGGGGGGATCTACAATGAGCAGTTCTTC.